The subject of this entry is one T cell receptor (beta chain). Its antigen is unknown. Co-extracting RNA and DNA was done with roughly 17-33 mg of unsorted bulk tissue as input. Surgical resection was used to treat these primary liver carcinoma patients. The sample belongs to a study of tumor-infiltrating lymphocytes in primary liver carcinoma. cDNA specific to TCR beta was made from 500 ng of total RNA, with a constant-region primer employed for priming. Three nested multiplex PCR rounds, a slightly modified ARM-PCR, produced the libraries for TCR beta. Investigators reported that the first two PCR rounds, at 10 to 11 cycles each, used TRBV1-TRBV30 forward primers with a C-beta reverse primer. One entry per CDR3 protein results from TCRdb running MiXCR on the multiplex PCR reads. Here the sample spans approximately 79,000 distinct CDR3 sequences, almost 70% being singletons. Study-wide findings and caveats: Only about 7.5-25% of top clones spanned all five tumor regions. Tumors and blood were compared for top-250-clone fraction, and tumors had the significantly higher value (p = 0.039).

The germline V and J ends were trimmed by 0 bases and 1 base, with 19 bases remaining between them. The CDR3 runs to 18 residues. Germline lookup yields CDR1 LGHNA and CDR2 YNFKEQ. This TCR came from a man in his forties with primary liver carcinoma and hepatitis B virus infection. V and J are TRBV4-2 and TRBJ2-7; weak D call: TRBD2 (5 bases). Sequencing was done on a sample of liver tumor tissue from sampling region 4. As for subset: tumor region T4, right-lateral pole. CDR3 protein: CASSQDRPIGIPSYEQYF. Here the CDR3 DNA reads TGTGCCAGCAGCCAAGACAGGCCCATCGGGATTCCATCCTACGAGCAGTACTTC.